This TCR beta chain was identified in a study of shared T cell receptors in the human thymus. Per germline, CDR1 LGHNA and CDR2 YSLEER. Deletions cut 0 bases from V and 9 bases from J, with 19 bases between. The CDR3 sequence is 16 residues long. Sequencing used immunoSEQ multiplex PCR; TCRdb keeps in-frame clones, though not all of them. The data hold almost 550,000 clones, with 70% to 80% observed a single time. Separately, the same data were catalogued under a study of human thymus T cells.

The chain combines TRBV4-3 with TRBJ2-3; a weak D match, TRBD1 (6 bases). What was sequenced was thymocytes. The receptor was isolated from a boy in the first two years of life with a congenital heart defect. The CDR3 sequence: CASSQDLGGRVLTQYF. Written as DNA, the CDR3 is TGCGCCAGCAGCCAAGACTTAGGGGGACGAGTCCTGACGCAGTATTTT.